This T cell receptor (beta chain) was retrieved from a study of shared clonotypes between healthy human individuals. TCRdb keeps only in-frame clones here, not all; method: immunoSEQ multiplex PCR. The table records roughly 1,500,000 clones, 95% to 99% of them present only once. Note on this clone: The antigen is undetermined.

Findings of the study overall: In several donors, around 5.5% of naive CD4 clonotypes appeared in common.

The germline V and J ends were trimmed by 0 bases and 0 bases, with 11 bases remaining between them. The CDR3 covers 16 residues. Germline V lookup: CDR1 SGDLS, CDR2 YYNGEE. It was into CD45RA+ naive and CD45RA-negative memory subsets that the CD4+ cells were split. This receptor was taken from a man in his thirties or forties in good health. This rearrangement joins TRBV9 to TRBJ2-3; D unresolved. Sequencing was done on a sample of naive CD4+ T cells sorted from blood. As for subset: CD45RA+ positively selected. The chain's CDR3 is CASSVAWQLSTDTQYF. The DNA for the CDR3 is TGTGCCAGCAGCGTAGCGTGGCAGTTAAGCACAGATACGCAGTATTTT.